One and the same sample provided the 14 T cell receptor beta chains below, sequenced in a study of identical twins. TCRdb ran MiXCR on the 5' RACE reads and lists one entry per CDR3 protein. The data hold about 240,000 distinct CDR3 sequences, with about 10% observed a single time. The sample comprised memory T cells sorted from blood. The receptor set was obtained from a man aged 45-65 years in good health.

In this sample, this clonotype turned up many times. This rearrangement joins TRBV14 to TRBJ2-3; TRBD2 agrees at 12 bases. The germline V gene encodes CDR1 SGHDN and CDR2 FVKESK. The V gene end was trimmed by 6 bases and the J gene end by 0 bases; junction bases not matched to a gene: 4. The CDR3 covers 16 residues. The CDR3 spells CASSTGTSGSTDTQYF. The CDR3 bases are TGTGCCAGCAGTACCGGGACTAGCGGGAGCACAGATACGCAGTATTTT.

J is TRBJ2-2 and V is TRBV5-1, with D tentatively TRBD1 or TRBD2 (5 bases each). CDR3 length: 16 amino acids. With 1 base removed from V and 4 bases from J, the gap between germline ends came to 14 bases. Germline CDR1 reads SGHRS; CDR2 reads YFSETQ. CDR3 amino acids: CASSLNVGVGTGELFF. The CDR3 DNA reads as TGCGCCAGCAGCTTGAATGTGGGGGTCGGCACCGGGGAGCTGTTTTTT. Filled out from reference TRBV5-1 and TRBJ2-2, the complete variable domain reads KAGVTQTPRYLIKTRGQQVTLSCSPISGHRSVSWYQQTPGQGLQFLFEYFSETQRNKGNFPGRFSGRQFSNSRSEMNVSTLELGDSALYLCASSLNVGVGTGELFFGEGSRLTVL.

This chain uses TRBV19 with TRBJ2-7; D is perhaps TRBD2 (5 bases). This CDR3 is built from 15 residues. From germline, CDR1 is LNHDA and CDR2 SQIVND (reference sequence). V lost 2 bases, J lost 1 base, and 12 bases lay in between. CDR3: CASSILGSASYEQYF. The CDR3 DNA sequence: TGTGCCAGTAGTATACTGGGTAGCGCGTCCTACGAGCAGTACTTC.

This clonotype was seen many times. The chain joins TRBV4-1 to TRBJ1-2; 7 bases align to TRBD1. This CDR3 is built from 17 residues. Germline assignment: CDR1 MGHRA and CDR2 YSYEKL. The V and J ends lost 1 base and 3 bases, in that order; junction bases with no gene match: 11. As DNA, the CDR3 is TGCGCCAGCAGCCAAGGTCCGGCAGGGGGGATTCACTATGGCTACACCTTC. It codes for CASSQGPAGGIHYGYTF.

This clonotype was counted only a few times. This chain uses TRBV28 with TRBJ1-2, with 9 bases that match TRBD1. CDR3 length equals 16 residues. V trimming: 2 bases; J trimming: 8 bases; junction bases outside the gene matches: 12. CDR1 and CDR2 (germline): MDHEN, SYDVKM. The CDR3 sequence is CASSLLLRTGVEGYTF. The CDR3 nucleotides are TGTGCCAGCAGTTTACTTCTCCGGACAGGGGTAGAAGGCTACACCTTC.

This clonotype was seen only a few times. V gene TRBV7-6 combines with J gene TRBJ2-2, with 9 bases identical to TRBD1. The CDR3 covers 19 residues. Trimming at V came to 4 bases and at J to 6 bases, leaving 18 bases not matched to a gene. Germline V gene data show CDR1 as SGHVS and CDR2 as FNYEAQ. In nucleotides, the CDR3 is TGTGCCAGCAGCTCACACCGGGACAGGGTTTACGGAACCCCCGGGGAGCTGTTTTTT. This encodes CASSSHRDRVYGTPGELFF.

This clonotype was counted between two and nine times. V is TRBV30 and J is TRBJ2-1; 8 nucleotides line up with TRBD1. The V gene end was trimmed by 0 bases and the J gene end by 0 bases; junction bases not matched to a gene: 22. The CDR3 totals 22 residues. CDR1 GTSNPN and CDR2 SVGIG come from the germline V gene (reference sequence). This CDR3 reads CAWSVQWGITGGSRISYNEQFF. For the CDR3, the DNA is TGTGCCTGGAGTGTACAATGGGGCATCACAGGGGGTTCTAGAATCTCCTACAATGAGCAGTTCTTC. Combining the CDR3 with reference TRBV30 and TRBJ2-1 gives the whole variable domain SQTIHQWPATLVQPVGSPLSLECTVEGTSNPNLYWYRQAAGRGLQLLFYSVGIGQISSEVPQNLSASRPQDRQFILSSKKLLLSDSGFYLCAWSVQWGITGGSRISYNEQFFGPGTRLTVL.

This clonotype showed up just a few times. The rearrangement links TRBV19 to TRBJ2-1, with 9 bases identical to TRBD1. The germline CDR1 and CDR2 sequences are LNHDA and SQIVND (reference sequence). V gave up 4 bases and J gave up 6 bases; unmatched junction bases: 7. This CDR3 spans 15 amino acids. The CDR3 loop is CASSRTGGIVNEQFF. The CDR3 DNA reads as TGTGCCAGTAGTAGAACAGGGGGCATCGTCAATGAGCAGTTCTTC.

Many counts were recorded for this clonotype. The CDR3 sequence: CASSSTVAKNIQYF. The CDR3 DNA sequence: TGCGCCAGCAGCTCGACGGTAGCCAAAAACATTCAGTACTTC. The genes are TRBV5-1 and TRBJ2-4; no firm D call. Germline CDR1 is SGHRS and CDR2 is YFSETQ. The CDR3 consists of 14 residues. V lost 3 bases to trimming and J lost 0 bases, with 7 bases between them.

The sample holds many counts of this clonotype. This sequence joins TRBV5-1 and TRBJ1-2, with D unresolved. The ends were cut back, 0 bases at V and 14 bases at J, with 20 bases in the middle. Germline V gives CDR1 SGHRS, CDR2 YFSETQ. CDR3 length: 14 amino acids. The CDR3 region has the DNA TGCGCCAGCAGCTTGGGAGGTGGGCTCCTTTTCCTTACCTTC. This encodes CASSLGGGLLFLTF.

At least ten counts were recorded for this clonotype. This chain joins TRBV7-2 and TRBJ1-3; no definite D call. Germline V CDR1 and CDR2: SGHTA, FQGNSA. With 8 bases removed from V and 2 bases from J, the gap between germline ends came to 10 bases. The CDR3 has 13 amino acids. CDR3 in amino acids: CASAPSTGNTIYF. Written as DNA, the CDR3 is TGTGCCAGCGCCCCATCAACTGGAAACACCATATATTTT.

This clonotype was counted a few times. The chain employs TRBV20-1 and TRBJ1-2; TRBD1 is a possible D gene (5 bases). This CDR3 has 15 amino acids. Germline CDR1 reads DFQATT; CDR2 reads SNEGSKA (reference sequence). Trimming took off 8 bases at V and 4 bases at J, with 23 bases between the two ends. The CDR3 DNA is TGCAGTACGTCCAATCCGATGAGGGACGCCTATGGCTACACCTTC. This gives the protein CSTSNPMRDAYGYTF.

This clonotype was seen a few times. The chain has TRBV18 and TRBJ2-5; 11 positions match TRBD1. CDR1 is KGHSH, CDR2 LQKENI, per germline. The CDR3 totals 15 residues. V gave up 2 bases and J gave up 5 bases; unmatched junction bases: 4. CDR3 bases: TGTGCCAGCTCACCAGGACAGGGGGCCTATGAGACCCAGTACTTC. This translates into CASSPGQGAYETQYF.

The chain recombines TRBV18 with TRBJ1-1; 7 bases fit TRBD1. Germline assignment: CDR1 KGHSH and CDR2 LQKENI. V was pared by 6 bases and J by 1 base, with 5 bases of the junction left unmatched. The CDR3 loop spans 14 amino acids. The CDR3 nucleotides are TGTGCCAGCTCCCCGACAGGGCGGAACACTGAAGCTTTCTTT. Translating it yields CASSPTGRNTEAFF.